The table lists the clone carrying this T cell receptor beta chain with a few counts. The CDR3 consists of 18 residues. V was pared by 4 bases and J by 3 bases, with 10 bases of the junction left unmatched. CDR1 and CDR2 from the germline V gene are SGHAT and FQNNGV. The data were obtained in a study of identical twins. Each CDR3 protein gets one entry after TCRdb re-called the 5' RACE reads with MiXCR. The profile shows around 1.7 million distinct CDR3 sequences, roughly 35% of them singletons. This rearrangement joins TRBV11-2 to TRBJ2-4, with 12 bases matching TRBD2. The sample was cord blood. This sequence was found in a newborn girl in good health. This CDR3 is CASSSGRLAGAGKNIQYF. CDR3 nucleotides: TGTGCCAGCAGCTCGGGAAGACTAGCGGGGGCAGGCAAAAACATTCAGTACTTC.